A selection of T cell receptor beta chains follows, all from one sample in a study of blood T cells in healthy people across ages. Each CDR3 protein is one row after TCRdb ran MiXCR on the 5' RACE reads. The sample includes around 2 million distinct CDR3 sequences, roughly 43% of them seen just once. Sequenced: blood. These receptors were obtained from a human donor in good health. Both conserved end residues are part of each CDR3. D genes are given only for firm matches. A row's size may be missing; if present it is once, few, many or a size class.

D gene	clone size	V gene	J gene	CDR3 protein	CDR3 DNA
TRBD2	few	TRBV5-1	TRBJ2-3	CASASGGARDTQYF	TGCGCCAGCGCGAGCGGGGGGGCGAGAGATACGCAGTATTTT
NA	NA	TRBV6-1	TRBJ2-6	CAATTGHSGANVRTF	TGTGCCGCCACAACGGGACACTCTGGGGCCAACGTCCGGACTTTC
NA	NA	TRBV6-1	TRBJ2-1	CASRQAGYNEQFF	TGTGCCAGCAGACAGGCAGGATACAATGAGCAGTTCTTC
NA	NA	TRBV29-1	TRBJ2-4	CSAVDPWEQYF	TGCAGCGCCGTGGACCCTTGGGAGCAGTACTTC
NA	few	TRBV29-1	TRBJ2-5	CSVGYYQETQYF	TGCAGCGTTGGGTACTATCAAGAGACCCAGTACTTC
NA	NA	TRBV6-1	TRBJ2-7	CTTSINYEQYF	TGTACCACCTCCATAAACTACGAGCAGTACTTC
NA	NA	TRBV9	TRBJ2-3	CASSGWRAASTDTQYF	TGTGCCAGCAGCGGGTGGAGGGCCGCTAGCACAGATACGCAGTATTTT
NA	NA	TRBV7-2	TRBJ1-5	CASSQTVGNQPQHF	TGTGCCAGCAGCCAGACAGTAGGCAATCAGCCCCAGCATTTT
NA	few	TRBV10-2	TRBJ2-1	CASSEPHYNEQFF	TGCGCCAGCAGTGAGCCCCACTACAATGAGCAGTTCTTC
NA	NA	TRBV7-9	TRBJ1-5	CASSPADGQPQHF	TGCGCCAGCAGCCCGGCGGACGGTCAGCCCCAGCATTTT
NA	NA	TRBV5-2	TRBJ2-1	CASNALAQEQFF	TGTGCCAGCAACGCCCTCGCCCAGGAGCAGTTCTTC
NA	NA	TRBV20-1	TRBJ1-4	CSASDTGWDEKLFF	TGCAGTGCTAGCGACACCGGGTGGGACGAAAAACTGTTTTTT
NA	few	TRBV20-1	TRBJ2-7	CSAFRGVVGEQYF	TGCAGTGCTTTCAGGGGAGTGGTGGGCGAGCAGTACTTC
TRBD2	few	TRBV4-3	TRBJ2-7	CASSLTGRGPYEQYF	TGCGCCAGCAGTCTGACCGGGAGGGGCCCCTACGAGCAGTACTTC
NA	few	TRBV29-1	TRBJ2-5	CSVEGGNQETQYF	TGCAGCGTTGAAGGTGGGAACCAAGAGACCCAGTACTTC
TRBD1	NA	TRBV20-1	TRBJ1-1	CSARDQYRGPTLNTEAFF	TGCAGTGCTAGAGATCAATACAGGGGGCCCACTTTAAACACTGAAGCTTTCTTT
TRBD1	few	TRBV2	TRBJ1-4	CASATGGEGYGVGKLFF	TGTGCCAGCGCGACAGGGGGCGAGGGCTATGGAGTCGGAAAACTGTTTTTT
NA	many	TRBV7-9	TRBJ2-7	CASSRPPDHEQYF	TGTGCCAGCAGCCGACCCCCGGACCACGAGCAGTACTTC
NA	NA	TRBV3-1	TRBJ2-5	CASSGTKYQETQYF	TGTGCCAGCAGTGGAACAAAGTACCAAGAGACCCAGTACTTC
NA	NA	TRBV4-3	TRBJ2-7	CASSPDKGSYEQYF	TGCGCCAGCAGCCCGGACAAGGGCTCGTACGAGCAGTACTTC
NA	NA	TRBV27	TRBJ2-7	CASSLVSRLGPYEQYF	TGTGCCAGCAGTTTAGTTTCCAGGTTGGGTCCCTACGAGCAGTACTTC
NA	few	TRBV20-1	TRBJ2-7	CSAREYGRAEYF	TGCAGTGCTAGAGAATATGGCAGGGCGGAGTACTTC
NA	few	TRBV15	TRBJ1-5	CATSRDLARGANQPQHF	TGTGCCACCAGCCGCGACCTAGCTCGGGGGGCCAATCAGCCCCAGCATTTT
NA	NA	TRBV7-3	TRBJ2-5	CASSQSAGSGETQYF	TGTGCCAGCAGCCAGTCGGCCGGGTCTGGCGAGACCCAGTACTTC
TRBD1	NA	TRBV3-1	TRBJ2-3	CASSPSRLYRGDTQYF	TGTGCCAGCAGCCCTAGTAGGCTATACAGGGGAGATACGCAGTATTTT
NA	NA	TRBV7-2	TRBJ2-7	CASSPIPSSYEQYF	TGTGCCAGCAGCCCCATCCCCAGCTCCTACGAGCAGTACTTC
NA	NA	TRBV5-1	TRBJ2-1	CASSSWGSGQGNNEQFF	TGCGCCAGCAGCTCCTGGGGTTCTGGACAAGGAAACAATGAGCAGTTCTTC
TRBD2	NA	TRBV20-1	TRBJ2-3	CSAEIPSGLGGTDTQYF	TGCAGTGCTGAAATTCCCTCGGGACTAGGGGGCACAGATACGCAGTATTTT
TRBD1	few	TRBV5-1	TRBJ1-2	CASSHDRGSNYGYTF	TGCGCCAGCAGCCACGACAGGGGATCTAACTATGGCTACACCTTC
TRBD1	NA	TRBV7-9	TRBJ2-3	CASSVTGGNTDTQYF	TGTGCCAGCAGCGTCACAGGGGGGAACACAGATACGCAGTATTTT
NA	NA	TRBV20-1	TRBJ2-5	CSAGVQETQYF	TGCAGTGCGGGAGTCCAAGAGACCCAGTACTTC
TRBD1	few	TRBV13	TRBJ2-1	CASSTRQGSVVGNEQFF	TGTGCCAGCAGCACCCGACAGGGGTCGGTTGTGGGCAATGAGCAGTTCTTC
NA	many	TRBV7-8	TRBJ1-3	CASSLRTDSPSGNTIYF	TGTGCCAGCAGCTTACGCACTGACAGCCCTTCTGGAAACACCATATATTTT
TRBD2	NA	TRBV7-2	TRBJ2-1	CASSLASGRSSYNEQFF	TGTGCCAGCAGCTTGGCTAGCGGTAGGAGCTCCTACAATGAGCAGTTCTTC
NA	few	TRBV29-1	TRBJ1-2	CSVEGGRRNYGYTF	TGCAGCGTTGAGGGGGGGCGTAGGAACTATGGCTACACCTTC
NA	few	TRBV7-2	TRBJ2-2	CASSLGGFTGELFF	TGTGCCAGCAGCTTAGGTGGATTCACCGGGGAGCTGTTTTTT
TRBD2	few	TRBV20-1	TRBJ2-1	CSGSGAGGIHNEQFF	TGCAGCGGGAGCGGGGCGGGGGGAATCCACAATGAGCAGTTCTTC
TRBD1	NA	TRBV6-6	TRBJ1-2	CASRGQGWSFDGYTF	TGTGCCAGCAGGGGACAGGGATGGTCTTTTGATGGCTACACCTTC
TRBD2	few	TRBV15	TRBJ2-5	CATSRDRGGAETQYF	TGTGCCACCAGCAGAGATCGCGGGGGGGCAGAGACCCAGTACTTC